This is a list of T cell receptor beta chains from one sample in a study of blood T cell repertoires in COVID-19. Generated by immunoSEQ multiplex PCR, the TCRdb table keeps only in-frame clones and is missing some. The sample shows approximately 140,000 clones, roughly 85% of them seen only once. Sequenced sample: peripheral blood. Receptors were obtained from a man between 65 and 85 years old with acute or convalescent COVID-19. Both conserved end residues are part of each CDR3. Fields, in order: V gene, clone size, CDR3 protein. Clone size is not always given. Where it is, it says once, few, many or a class for expanded clones.

V gene: TRBV7-2
clone size: .
CDR3 protein: CATARGRWDNEQFF

V gene: TRBV29-1
clone size: .
CDR3 protein: CSVDRGQTQYF

V gene: TRBV19
clone size: once
CDR3 protein: CASSQDLSSYEQYF

V gene: TRBV27
clone size: .
CDR3 protein: CASSLGGHSSNIQYF

V gene: TRBV27
clone size: .
CDR3 protein: CASSFSRGDTQYF

V gene: TRBV29-1
clone size: .
CDR3 protein: CSVDLSGTGTDTQYF

V gene: TRBV5-1
clone size: .
CDR3 protein: CASSSGQADTEAFF

V gene: TRBV4-3
clone size: once
CDR3 protein: CASSQDSGRASDTQYF

V gene: TRBV3-1/TRBV3-2
clone size: .
CDR3 protein: CASSQSRSGELFF

V gene: TRBV5-4
clone size: .
CDR3 protein: CASSLSPIIENTDTQYF

V gene: TRBV10-3
clone size: .
CDR3 protein: CAISEFAGGKGYTF

V gene: TRBV24-1
clone size: many
CDR3 protein: CATSATGDSEQFF

V gene: TRBV7-9
clone size: .
CDR3 protein: CASRNRGNEQYF

V gene: TRBV7-3
clone size: few
CDR3 protein: CASSRDTGELFF

V gene: TRBV5-1
clone size: .
CDR3 protein: CASSLDLWASGRSPAKNIQYF

V gene: TRBV19
clone size: .
CDR3 protein: CASSTGTGAGDEQYF

V gene: TRBV20-1
clone size: once
CDR3 protein: CSASIGTGIQETQYF

V gene: TRBV25-1
clone size: .
CDR3 protein: CASSTGLAGVETQYF

V gene: TRBV19
clone size: .
CDR3 protein: CASSIGSGTYNEQFF

V gene: TRBV29-1
clone size: .
CDR3 protein: CSSRDLSGTEAFF

V gene: TRBV19
clone size: few
CDR3 protein: CASSIFHGQGDLNEQFF

V gene: TRBV28
clone size: .
CDR3 protein: CASREGVYGYTF

V gene: TRBV11-2
clone size: .
CDR3 protein: CASSLSQGGYEQYF

V gene: TRBV2
clone size: .
CDR3 protein: CASRGGRAQETQYF

V gene: TRBV6-5
clone size: .
CDR3 protein: CASSYSTGESEKLFF

V gene: TRBV19
clone size: .
CDR3 protein: CASSIVSGRAFDEQFF

V gene: TRBV4-1
clone size: .
CDR3 protein: CASSQARRTGANTIYF

V gene: TRBV29-1
clone size: .
CDR3 protein: CSVAGQDQETQYF

V gene: TRBV28
clone size: .
CDR3 protein: CASSQRGGAKETQYF

V gene: TRBV29-1
clone size: .
CDR3 protein: CSVGTSGRGHTYEQYF

V gene: TRBV13
clone size: .
CDR3 protein: CASSIGSLRSYEQYF

V gene: TRBV5-1
clone size: .
CDR3 protein: CASRPGLAGSDTQYF